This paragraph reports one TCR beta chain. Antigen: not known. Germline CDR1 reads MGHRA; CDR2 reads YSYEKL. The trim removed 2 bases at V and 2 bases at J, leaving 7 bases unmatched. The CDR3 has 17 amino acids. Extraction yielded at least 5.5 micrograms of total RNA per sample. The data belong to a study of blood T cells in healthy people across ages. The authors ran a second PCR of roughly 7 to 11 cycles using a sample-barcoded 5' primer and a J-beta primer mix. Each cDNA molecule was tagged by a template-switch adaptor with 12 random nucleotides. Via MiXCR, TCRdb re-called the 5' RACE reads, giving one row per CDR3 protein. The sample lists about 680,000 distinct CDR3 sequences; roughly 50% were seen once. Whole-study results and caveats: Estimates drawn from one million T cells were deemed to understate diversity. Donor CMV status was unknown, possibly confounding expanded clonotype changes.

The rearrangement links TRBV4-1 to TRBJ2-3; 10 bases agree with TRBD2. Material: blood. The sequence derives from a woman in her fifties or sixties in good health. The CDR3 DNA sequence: TGCGCCAGCAGCCAACCTCTAGCGGGGGCCTCCACAGATACGCAGTATTTT. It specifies CASSQPLAGASTDTQYF.